The 19 T cell receptor beta chains presented below share a single source sample, sequenced in a study of T cells in Graves' hyperthyroidism and ophthalmopathy. The source material, RNA transcripts, was used to amplify TCR beta CDR3 regions. The HTBI primer set was used in a first-round RT-PCR of the TCR CDR3. One entry per CDR3 protein, called by TCRdb with MiXCR from the multiplex PCR reads. Of around 720,000 distinct CDR3 sequences in the sample, just over 35% were seen once. Sequencing was done on a sample of blood. Source of these receptors: a woman aged 40-49 years with Graves' hyperthyroidism.

Many counts were recorded for this clonotype. The J gene is TRBJ1-2, the V gene TRBV24-1; no firm D call. This CDR3 is built from 12 residues. Germline assignment: CDR1 KGHDR and CDR2 SFDVKD. V gave up 5 bases and J gave up 5 bases, with 8 bases separating them. The CDR3 region is CATSGDVYGYTF. The CDR3 nucleotides are TGTGCCACCAGTGGCGATGTTTATGGCTACACCTTC.

In regard to this clonotype: This may be a read error, as it is one base from a much larger clone. V is TRBV20-1 and J is TRBJ2-1; 10 nucleotides agree with TRBD2. This CDR3 is built from 16 residues. Germline-derived CDR1 and CDR2 are DFQATT and SNEGSKA (reference sequence). The DNA for the CDR3 is TGCAGTGCGCCGAGGCTAGCGGGAGCTTTTTACAATGAGCAGCTCTTC. It is translated as CSAPRLAGAFYNEQLF.

The V gene is TRBV6-5, the J gene TRBJ1-4, with D possibly being TRBD1 (5 bases). In germline, CDR1 is MNHEY, CDR2 SVGAGI. Trimming removed 7 bases at V and 8 bases at J, with 17 bases between. The CDR3 loop spans 14 amino acids. The CDR3 DNA reads as TGTGCCAGCACCCCAAGAACAGGAGGGGAAAAACTGTTTTTT. Residues: CASTPRTGGEKLFF.

The V call is TRBV7-2, the J call TRBJ1-1, with TRBD1 as a possible D gene (6 bases). This CDR3 is 16 amino acids long. Germline V gene sequence: CDR1 SGHTA, CDR2 FQGNSA. Trimming took off 5 bases at V and 4 bases at J, with 20 bases between the two ends. The CDR3 DNA sequence: TGTGCCAGCAGCCCACTGCAGGGGAGGGGGGGCACTGAAGCTTTCTTT. It yields the protein CASSPLQGRGGTEAFF.

This clonotype was seen only a few times. At one boundary the junction diverges from the germline segment, which might be a read error. The chain couples TRBV7-2 to TRBJ2-6; 10 positions agree with TRBD1. Germline loops: CDR1 SGHTA, CDR2 FQGNSA. The CDR3 sequence is 16 residues long. This CDR3 is CASRATGGSGVNVLTF. The CDR3 nucleotides read TGTGCCAGCAGGGCGACAGGGGGCTCAGGGGTCAACGTCCTGACTTTC.

The sample holds many counts of this clonotype. J is TRBJ1-1 and V is TRBV19; D remains unclear. The CDR3 length is 13 residues. CDR1 is LNHDA, CDR2 SQIVND, per germline (reference sequence). V lost 3 bases and J 8 bases, leaving 13 bases between the germline ends. CDR3 DNA sequence: TGTGCCAGTAGTATCCTGGTTGATAGGGAAGCTTTCTTT. The encoded protein is CASSILVDREAFF.

This sequence joins TRBV12-3 or TRBV12-4 and TRBJ1-1; 9 nucleotides align to TRBD1. V was pared by 6 bases and J by 3 bases, with 8 bases of the junction left unmatched. The CDR3 length is 15 residues. The CDR3 DNA sequence: TGTGCCAGCAGCCATAGGGGACAGGGAGACACTGAAGCTTTCTTT. Protein: CASSHRGQGDTEAFF.

The sample holds many counts of this clonotype. The chain is built from TRBV25-1 and TRBJ1-3; 7 nucleotides line up with TRBD1. CDR3 length equals 16 residues. Trimming took 4 bases from V and 1 from J; bases not matched to a gene: 7. Germline CDR1 is MGHDK and CDR2 is SYGVNS. CDR3 amino acids: CASSVRQGRSGNTIYF. Here the CDR3 DNA reads TGTGCCAGCAGTGTCCGACAGGGAAGGTCTGGAAACACCATATATTTT.

This clonotype has a handful of counts. V gene TRBV7-9 combines with J gene TRBJ1-3, with D perhaps matching TRBD1 (5 bases). Germline assignment: CDR1 SEHNR and CDR2 FQNEAQ (reference sequence). There are 15 residues in the CDR3. V lost 9 bases, J lost 0 bases, and 15 bases lay in between. CDR3 sequence (DNA): TGTGCCAGGGAGACAGAGGATATCTCTGGAAACACCATATATTTT. Protein: CARETEDISGNTIYF.

This clonotype was seen once. The V and J genes are TRBV5-1 and TRBJ2-2, with 7 bases matching TRBD1. The CDR3 has 14 amino acids. V lost 4 bases and J lost 7; bases outside the gene matches: 7. CDR1 is SGHRS, CDR2 YFSETQ, per germline. The CDR3, as DNA: TGCGCCAGCAGCCTGACAGGGCAGATCGGGGAGCTGTTTTTT. Amino acids: CASSLTGQIGELFF.

This clonotype came up once. The V call is TRBV7-9, the J call TRBJ2-2; D not resolved. Trimming took off 3 bases at V and 4 bases at J, with 15 bases between the two ends. The CDR3 runs to 16 residues. The germline CDR1 and CDR2 sequences are SEHNR and FQNEAQ (reference sequence). The CDR3 DNA reads TGTGCCAGCAGCTTGGGAACAGTCCAACGCACCGGGGAGCTGTTTTTT. As protein: CASSLGTVQRTGELFF.

J is TRBJ1-3 and V is TRBV10-3; 8 bases agree with TRBD1. The ends lost 2 bases at V and 7 bases at J; junction bases unmatched: 4. Germline V gives CDR1 ENHRY, CDR2 SYGVKD. CDR3 length: 14 residues. In DNA form, the CDR3 reads TGTGCCATCAGTGAGGGACAGGGCTTGAACACCATATATTTT. Residues: CAISEGQGLNTIYF.

This clonotype appeared many times. The chain uses TRBV29-1 and TRBJ1-2; unclear D gene. There are 11 residues in the CDR3. Germline-derived CDR1 and CDR2 are SQVTM and ANQGSEA. Trimming cost V 3 bases and J 8 bases, with 10 bases left between them. Written as DNA, the CDR3 is TGCAGCGTTGACGAGAGGCAAGGCTACACCTTC. This codes for CSVDERQGYTF.

The rearrangement uses TRBV2 and TRBJ2-7, with 8 bases that match TRBD1. The end of the DNA is better explained by TRBJ2-1, so the J call may be wrong. Germline CDR1 is SNHLY and CDR2 is FYNNEI. The CDR3 is 15 amino acids. CDR3 bases: TGTGCCAGCAGGGTGGGACAGGTGGGATTCAATGAGCAGTTCTTC. Residues: CASRVGQVGFNEQFF.

The chain uses TRBV19 and TRBJ1-1; D gene uncertain. V was clipped by 3 bases and J by 1 base, with 6 bases between them. Germline V lookup: CDR1 LNHDA, CDR2 SQIVND (reference sequence). This CDR3 comprises 13 residues. DNA of the CDR3: TGTGCCAGTAGTATGCAAGCGAACACTGAAGCTTTCTTT. This codes for CASSMQANTEAFF.

This clonotype was seen ten or more times. The chain's CDR3 is CSARETAAEAFF. The CDR3 region has the DNA TGCAGCGCCCGCGAGACAGCAGCTGAAGCTTTCTTT. The V gene is TRBV29-1, the J gene TRBJ1-1, with D tentatively TRBD1 (5 bases). Germline V gene lookup returns CDR1 SQVTM and CDR2 ANQGSEA. The CDR3 is 12 amino acids. V lost 7 bases, J lost 6 bases, and 15 bases lay in between.

This clonotype was observed a handful of times. The rearrangement uses TRBV19 and TRBJ2-2; D is possibly TRBD1 (5 bases). The CDR3 covers 14 residues. V lost 10 bases and J 4 bases, leaving 16 bases between the germline ends. Per the germline V gene, CDR1 is LNHDA and CDR2 is SQIVND (reference sequence). CDR3 sequence reads: CATLNRWPTGELFF. The CDR3 nucleotides are TGTGCCACCCTTAACAGGTGGCCCACCGGGGAGCTGTTTTTT.

In this sample, this clonotype turned up many times. The chain combines TRBV7-9 with TRBJ1-1; D is perhaps TRBD1 (6 bases). This CDR3 spans 12 amino acids. Germline CDR1 and CDR2: SEHNR and FQNEAQ (reference sequence). V shed 5 bases and J shed 9 bases, with 13 bases lying between them. CDR3 bases: TGTGCCAGCAGCGTTCCCGGACAGCAAGCTTTCTTT. Encoded protein: CASSVPGQQAFF.

The rearrangement uses TRBV25-1 and TRBJ2-7, with 8 bases that match TRBD2. CDR1 and CDR2 (germline): MGHDK, SYGVNS. V shed 5 bases, J shed 3 bases, and the junction held 12 bases outside the gene matches. This CDR3 contains 16 residues. In DNA, the CDR3 is TGTGCCAGCAGTCCCACGGGGGGGACACAAGTCTACGAGCAGTACTTC. It specifies CASSPTGGTQVYEQYF.